The 7 T cell receptor beta chains presented below share a single source sample, sequenced in a study of blood T cell repertoires in COVID-19. The repertoire was sequenced with immunoSEQ multiplex PCR; TCRdb's copy has only in-frame clones and lacks some. The sample consists of about 280,000 clones, around 85% of them appearing once. Sequencing was performed on PBMCs or T cells enriched from blood (not recorded which). These receptors were obtained from a woman aged 50 to 60 who had recovered from COVID-19.

A few counts support this clone. V gene TRBV28 combines with J gene TRBJ1-6; weak D call: TRBD1 (5 bases). The CDR3 sequence is 15 residues long. CDR1 and CDR2 from the germline V gene are MDHEN and SYDVKM. The V end was cut by 2 bases, the J end by 4 bases, with 9 bases between. The CDR3 here is CASSLPDIYNSPLHF. The CDR3 nucleotides read TGTGCCAGCAGTTTACCGGACATTTATAATTCACCCCTCCACTTT.

J is TRBJ2-6 and V is TRBV21-1; the table's D call of TRBD2 was not tested on the DNA. TRBV21-1 counts as a pseudogene. The CDR3 length is 17 residues. The CDR3 reads CASGYAAGGSGANVLTF. The CDR3 nucleotides are TGTGCCAGCGGATACGCAGCGGGGGGATCTGGGGCCAACGTCCTGACTTTC.

This clone appeared a few times. The DNA is omitted, as the CDR3 cannot be located on it reliably, and the CDR3 follows TCRdb's listing. This chain links TRBV7-9 with TRBJ1-5; TRBD1 was called by the table and not checked on the DNA. Germline V CDR1 and CDR2: SEHNR, FQNEAQ (reference sequence). The CDR3 numbers 14 amino acids, ends counted. CDR3 loop: CASSFGPGGGPQHF.

This clone was seen a few times. This rearrangement joins TRBV11-2 to TRBJ2-1; 7 bases map to TRBD2. The CDR3 consists of 15 residues. Germline trimming cut 2 bases from V and 5 bases from J; bases unmatched to any gene: 6. CDR1 and CDR2 (germline): SGHAT, FQNNGV. The CDR3 DNA follows: TGTGCCAGCAGCTTATGGGGCGGGAGTGACAATGAGCAGTTCTTC. Residues: CASSLWGGSDNEQFF.

The V and J genes are TRBV5-5 and TRBJ2-7, with TRBD1 matching over 8 bases. Germline V CDR1 and CDR2: SGHKS, YYEKEE (reference sequence). V was clipped by 0 bases and J by 4 bases; unmatched bases: 3. The CDR3 is made up of 14 amino acids. This chain's CDR3 is CASSLGQGAYEQYF. CDR3 nucleotide sequence: TGTGCCAGCAGCTTGGGGCAGGGGGCTTACGAGCAGTACTTC.

CDR3 sequence (DNA): TGTGCCAGCAGAGATCCGGGACAGGGGAGCCGGGGTGAGCAGTTCTTC. Translated, it gives CASRDPGQGSRGEQFF. The J gene is TRBJ2-1, the V gene TRBV7-9; 10 bases align to TRBD1. CDR3 length equals 16 residues. Germline-derived CDR1 and CDR2 are SEHNR and FQNEAQ (reference sequence). The V segment lost 6 bases and the J segment 9 bases; nucleotides outside the gene matches: 14.

The chain's CDR3 is CATSRATGGNTEAFF. In DNA form, the CDR3 reads TGTGCCACCAGCAGAGCCACAGGGGGGAACACTGAAGCTTTCTTT. The chain recombines TRBV15 with TRBJ1-1; the match to TRBD1 covers 8 bases. The CDR3 runs to 15 residues. V trimming: 1 base; J trimming: 1 base; junction bases outside the gene matches: 2. Germline CDR1 reads LNHNV; CDR2 reads YYDKDF (reference sequence).